These 14 T cell receptor beta chains came from one sample sequenced in a study of cytomegalovirus exposure and HLA in healthy donors (dated 2017 in TCRdb). To prepare the library, the immunoSEQ multiplex PCR assay was applied. The multiplex PCR relied on a mix of 60 forward primers for TCR Vbeta segments and 13 reverse primers for TCR Jbeta segments. TCRdb carries this immuneACCESS record with in-frame sequences only. Its versions omit some clonotypes, under half of them owing to an unresolved V gene in the studies checked, with the rest unexplained. Recorded for this sample are 50,000 to 70,000 clones; approximately 71% of them occurred a single time. The ten largest clones take up about 32% of the sample. Material for sequencing was PBMCs. All receptors come from a man aged 35-49 years in good health and CMV-seropositive.

This rearrangement joins TRBV5-6 to TRBJ2-3; D gene ambiguous. Germline-derived CDR1 and CDR2 are SGHDT and YYEEEE. V lost 4 bases, J lost 6 bases, and 21 bases lay in between. The CDR3 loop spans 16 amino acids. CDR3 in amino acids: CASSPEPRVAVDTQYF. The CDR3 region has the DNA TGTGCCAGCAGCCCCGAACCCCGGGTGGCGGTCGATACGCAGTATTTT.

The chain is built from TRBV5-1 and TRBJ2-3; 7 bases fit TRBD2. V lost 4 bases to trimming and J lost 4 bases; unmatched junction nucleotides: 9. Looked up from germline, CDR1 is SGHRS and CDR2 is YFSETQ. This CDR3 contains 15 residues. The CDR3 is CASSTTASGADTQYF. CDR3 bases: TGCGCCAGCAGCACCACCGCTAGCGGTGCAGATACGCAGTATTTT.

The J gene is TRBJ1-4, the V gene TRBV2; D perhaps matches TRBD1 (6 bases). This CDR3 is built from 14 residues. Germline-derived CDR1 and CDR2 are SNHLY and FYNNEI. The V end lost 7 bases, the J end lost 2 bases, and 11 bases lay between the germline ends. This CDR3 is CASKRQVTNEKLFF. CDR3 DNA sequence: TGTGCCAGCAAGAGACAGGTGACTAATGAAAAACTGTTTTTT.

V gene TRBV2 combines with J gene TRBJ1-5; D perhaps matches TRBD1 (5 bases). Germline CDR1 SNHLY, CDR2 FYNNEI. This CDR3 has 14 amino acids. Trimming stripped 6 bases from V and 6 bases from J, with 15 bases between. CDR3 sequence reads: CASREQGVAQPQHF. The DNA of the CDR3 is TGTGCCAGCAGGGAACAAGGGGTAGCTCAGCCCCAGCATTTT.

This clone came up a few times. The chain links TRBV6-1 to TRBJ1-5; 8 nucleotides match TRBD1. This CDR3 is built from 15 residues. Losses at the gene ends were 7 bases for V and 7 bases for J; bases not matched to a gene: 12. Germline CDR1 and CDR2: MNHNS and SASEGT. DNA of the CDR3: TGTGCCAGCAAATTTGGCAGGGGGCTAGAACAGCCCCAGCATTTT. Encoded protein: CASKFGRGLEQPQHF.

There are a few counts of this clone. The rearrangement uses TRBV2 and TRBJ1-2; the match to TRBD1 covers 11 bases. V was clipped by 7 bases and J by 8 bases; unmatched bases: 15. Germline CDR1 reads SNHLY; CDR2 reads FYNNEI. This CDR3 is 16 amino acids long. The CDR3 spells CASKTPGQGDGGGYTF. CDR3 nucleotides: TGTGCCAGCAAGACTCCGGGACAGGGGGACGGCGGGGGCTACACCTTC.

The CDR3 DNA reads TGCAGCGTGACGGGGGGCTCGTCTCGGGAGCAGTACTTC. It encodes CSVTGGSSREQYF. The rearrangement joins TRBV29-1 to TRBJ2-7; tentatively, D is TRBD2 (7 bases). Per the germline V gene, CDR1 is SQVTM and CDR2 is ANQGSEA. The ends were cut back, 6 bases at V and 7 bases at J, with 19 bases in the middle. This CDR3 spans 13 amino acids.

V is TRBV9 and J is TRBJ2-7, with TRBD2 identical over 9 bases. From germline, CDR1 is SGDLS and CDR2 YYNGEE. The CDR3 is 16 residues long. V lost 0 bases and J lost 7; bases outside the gene matches: 11. As DNA, the CDR3 is TGTGCCAGCAGCGTAGCCCCCAGCGGGGGGCAAATGGAGCAGTACTTC. Protein sequence: CASSVAPSGGQMEQYF.

The sample holds a few counts of this clone. V and J are TRBV6-5 and TRBJ1-2; TRBD1 is a possible D gene (6 bases). The CDR3 is 15 amino acids. Between the trimmed V and J ends, which lost 0 bases and 8 bases, there was a span of 16 bases. The germline V gene encodes CDR1 MNHEY and CDR2 SVGAGI. This CDR3 is CASSYSTQGRRGYTF. As DNA, the CDR3 is TGTGCCAGCAGTTACTCAACCCAGGGGAGAAGGGGCTACACCTTC.

This clone was seen only a few times. The V call is TRBV7-9, the J call TRBJ1-4; maybe TRBD1 (5 bases). Germline V gene lookup returns CDR1 SEHNR and CDR2 FQNEAQ (reference sequence). This CDR3 spans 15 amino acids. Trimming took off 2 bases at V and 7 bases at J, with 14 bases between the two ends. In DNA, the CDR3 is TGTGCCAGCAGCTTACTGGAGGGACCTACTGAAAAACTGTTTTTT. Its translation: CASSLLEGPTEKLFF.

The chain has TRBV6-1 and TRBJ1-2, with D unresolved. CDR3 length: 15 amino acids. V lost 0 bases, J lost 2 bases, and 10 bases lay in between. Germline-derived CDR1 and CDR2 are MNHNS and SASEGT. The CDR3 DNA follows: TGTGCCAGCAGTGAAGCGGTAGCGAGAAACTATGGCTACACCTTC. Its translation: CASSEAVARNYGYTF.

This clone appeared once. V gene TRBV5-1 combines with J gene TRBJ1-6; no clear D gene. The CDR3 extends over 14 amino acids. The germline gives CDR1 SGHRS, CDR2 YFSETQ. With 0 bases removed from V and 10 bases from J, the gap between germline ends came to 11 bases. CDR3 in DNA: TGCGCCAGCAGCTTGGCAGTGGCGGGGTCACCCCTCCACTTT. Protein product: CASSLAVAGSPLHF.

V is TRBV7-9 and J is TRBJ2-7; tentatively, D is TRBD1 (5 bases). The CDR3 contains 12 residues. Per the germline V gene, CDR1 is SEHNR and CDR2 is FQNEAQ (reference sequence). Trimming removed 11 bases at V and 6 bases at J, with 17 bases between. The CDR3 DNA follows: TGTGCCCGCCTAACTCGACAGATCGAGCAGTACTTC. It translates to CARLTRQIEQYF.

This chain connects TRBV18 to TRBJ1-6; 7 nucleotides match TRBD1. The CDR3 totals 16 residues. Per the germline V gene, CDR1 is KGHSH and CDR2 is LQKENI. V trimming: 2 bases; J trimming: 4 bases; junction bases outside the gene matches: 5. In DNA, the CDR3 is TGTGCCAGCTCACCAACGGGGACAGCTTATAATTCACCCCTCCACTTT. Its protein is CASSPTGTAYNSPLHF.